This record concerns one T cell receptor (beta chain) sequence. Profiling relied on immunoSEQ multiplex PCR, and the TCRdb table lists in-frame clones only, not all of them. The repertoire consists of about 240,000 clones, with approximately 83% occurring once and the leading ten covering roughly 3.3%. This specimen comes from a study of blood T cell repertoires in COVID-19. Sequencing was carried out using PBMCs or T cells enriched from blood (not recorded which). The receptor's source is a woman between 35 and 50 years old with acute COVID-19.

CDR3 in amino acids: CASSGRAPQSYTF. CDR3 sequence (DNA): TGTGCCAGCAGTGGGAGGGCACCGCAGAGCTACACCTTC. The genes are TRBV2 and TRBJ1-2; D unresolved. Germline V CDR1 and CDR2: SNHLY, FYNNEI. Trimming left V 4 bases short and J 9 bases short, with 15 bases between. The CDR3 is 13 amino acids.